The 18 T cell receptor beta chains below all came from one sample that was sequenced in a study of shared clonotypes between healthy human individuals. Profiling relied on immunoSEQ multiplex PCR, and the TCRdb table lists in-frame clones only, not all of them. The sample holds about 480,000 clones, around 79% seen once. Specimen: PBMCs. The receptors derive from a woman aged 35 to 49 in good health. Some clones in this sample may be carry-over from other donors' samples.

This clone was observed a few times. As DNA, the CDR3 is TGTGCCAGCAGTTTGAGACCCGTCACAGATACGCAGTATTTT. It is translated as CASSLRPVTDTQYF. This chain joins TRBV28 and TRBJ2-3; no clear D gene. V lost 3 bases to trimming and J lost 2 bases, with 9 bases between them. This CDR3 has 14 residues. CDR1 MDHEN and CDR2 SYDVKM come from the germline V gene.

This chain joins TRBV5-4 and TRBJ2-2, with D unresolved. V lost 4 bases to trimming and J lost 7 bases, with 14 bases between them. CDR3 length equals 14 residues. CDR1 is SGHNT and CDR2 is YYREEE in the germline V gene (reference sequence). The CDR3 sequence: CASSGDMDGGELFF. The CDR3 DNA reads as TGTGCCAGCAGCGGCGACATGGATGGCGGGGAGCTGTTTTTT.

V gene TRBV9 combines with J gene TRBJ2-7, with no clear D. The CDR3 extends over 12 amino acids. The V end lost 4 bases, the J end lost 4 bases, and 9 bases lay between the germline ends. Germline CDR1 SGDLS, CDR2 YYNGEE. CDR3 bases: TGTGCCAGCAGCCGCTCGAAATACGAGCAGTACTTC. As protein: CASSRSKYEQYF.

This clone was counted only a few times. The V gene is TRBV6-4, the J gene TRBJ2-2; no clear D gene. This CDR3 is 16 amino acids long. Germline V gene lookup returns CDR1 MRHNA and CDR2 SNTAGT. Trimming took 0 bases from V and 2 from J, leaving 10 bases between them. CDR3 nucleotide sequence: TGTGCCAGCAGTGACTCGTTCGCCCGTAACACCGGGGAGCTGTTTTTT. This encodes CASSDSFARNTGELFF.

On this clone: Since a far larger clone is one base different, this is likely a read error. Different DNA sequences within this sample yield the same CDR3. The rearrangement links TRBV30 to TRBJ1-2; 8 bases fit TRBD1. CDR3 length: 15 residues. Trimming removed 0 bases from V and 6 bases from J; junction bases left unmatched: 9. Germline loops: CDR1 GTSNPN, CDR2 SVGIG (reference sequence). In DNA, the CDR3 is TGTGCCTGGAGTGTCCTCGGGCAGGGGGCGGATGGCTACACCTTC. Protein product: CAWSVLGQGADGYTF.

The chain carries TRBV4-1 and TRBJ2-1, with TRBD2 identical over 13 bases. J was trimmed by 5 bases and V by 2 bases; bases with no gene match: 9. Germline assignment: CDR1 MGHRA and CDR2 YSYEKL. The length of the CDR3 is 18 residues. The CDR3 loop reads CASSQRTSGSGRDNEQFF. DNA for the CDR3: TGCGCCAGCAGCCAAAGGACTAGCGGGAGTGGGCGGGACAATGAGCAGTTCTTC.

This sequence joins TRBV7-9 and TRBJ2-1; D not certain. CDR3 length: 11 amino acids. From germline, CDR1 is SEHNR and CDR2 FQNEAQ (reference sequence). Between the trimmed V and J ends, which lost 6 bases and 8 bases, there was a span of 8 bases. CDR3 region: CASRPNDEQFF. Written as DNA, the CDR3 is TGTGCCAGCAGACCTAACGATGAGCAGTTCTTC.

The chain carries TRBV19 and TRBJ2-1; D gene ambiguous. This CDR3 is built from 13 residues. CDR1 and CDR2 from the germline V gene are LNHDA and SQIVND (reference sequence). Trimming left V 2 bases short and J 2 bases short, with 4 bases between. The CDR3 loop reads CASSITAYNEQFF. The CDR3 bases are TGTGCCAGTAGTATAACAGCCTACAATGAGCAGTTCTTC. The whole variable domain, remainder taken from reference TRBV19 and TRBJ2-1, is DGGITQSPKYLFRKEGQNVTLSCEQNLNHDAMYWYRQDPGQGLRLIYYSQIVNDFQKGDIAEGYSVSREKKESFPLTVTSAQKNPTAFYLCASSITAYNEQFFGPGTRLTVL.

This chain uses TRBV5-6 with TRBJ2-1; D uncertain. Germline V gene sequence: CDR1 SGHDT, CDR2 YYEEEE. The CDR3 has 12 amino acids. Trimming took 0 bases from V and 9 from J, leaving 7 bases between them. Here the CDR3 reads CASSLGGAEQFF. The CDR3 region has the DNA TGTGCCAGCAGCTTGGGAGGCGCTGAGCAGTTCTTC.

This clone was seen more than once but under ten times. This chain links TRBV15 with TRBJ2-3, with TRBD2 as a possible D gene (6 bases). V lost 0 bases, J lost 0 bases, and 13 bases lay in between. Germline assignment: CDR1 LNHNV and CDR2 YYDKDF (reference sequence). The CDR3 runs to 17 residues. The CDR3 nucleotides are TGTGCCACCAGCAGAGATTACTCTAGCGCAAGCACAGATACGCAGTATTTT. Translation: CATSRDYSSASTDTQYF.

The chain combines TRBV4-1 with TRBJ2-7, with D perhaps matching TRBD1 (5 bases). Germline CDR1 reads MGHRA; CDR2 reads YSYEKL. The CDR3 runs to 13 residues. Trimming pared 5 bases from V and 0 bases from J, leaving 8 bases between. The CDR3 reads CASSSRDSYEQYF. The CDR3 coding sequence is TGCGCCAGCAGCTCCAGGGACTCCTACGAGCAGTACTTC.

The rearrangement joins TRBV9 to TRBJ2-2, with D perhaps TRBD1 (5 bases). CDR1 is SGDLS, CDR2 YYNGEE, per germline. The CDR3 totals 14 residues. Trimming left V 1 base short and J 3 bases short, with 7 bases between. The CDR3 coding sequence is TGTGCCAGCAGCGTACAGGGCCACACCGGGGAGCTGTTTTTT. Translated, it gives CASSVQGHTGELFF.

CDR3 loop: CASSFPSGRGRETQYF. The CDR3 bases are TGTGCCAGCAGCTTCCCAAGCGGGAGGGGACGAGAGACCCAGTACTTC. The chain is built from TRBV7-7 and TRBJ2-5; TRBD2 agrees at 10 bases. This CDR3 contains 16 residues. The junction had 8 bases not matched to a gene; V was cut back by 3 bases and J by 4 bases. Germline V gene lookup returns CDR1 SSHAT and CDR2 FNYEAQ (reference sequence).

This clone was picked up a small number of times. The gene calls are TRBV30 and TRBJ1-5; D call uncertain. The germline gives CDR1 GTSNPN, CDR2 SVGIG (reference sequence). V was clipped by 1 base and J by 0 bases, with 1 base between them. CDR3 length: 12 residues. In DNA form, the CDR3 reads TGTGCCTGGAGTGATAGCAATCAGCCCCAGCATTTT. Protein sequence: CAWSDSNQPQHF.

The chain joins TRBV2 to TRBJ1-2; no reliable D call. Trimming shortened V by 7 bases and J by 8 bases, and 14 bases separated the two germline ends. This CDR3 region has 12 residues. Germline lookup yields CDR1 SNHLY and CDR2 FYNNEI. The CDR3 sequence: CASNSLVEGYTF. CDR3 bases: TGTGCCAGCAACAGTCTGGTTGAGGGCTACACCTTC.

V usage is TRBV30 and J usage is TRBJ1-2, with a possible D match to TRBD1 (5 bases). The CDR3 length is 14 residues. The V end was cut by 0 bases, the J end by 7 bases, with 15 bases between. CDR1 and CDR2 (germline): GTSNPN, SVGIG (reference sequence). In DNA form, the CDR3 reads TGTGCCTGGAGTGTATGGCAGGGTGGGGCTGGCTACACCTTC. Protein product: CAWSVWQGGAGYTF.

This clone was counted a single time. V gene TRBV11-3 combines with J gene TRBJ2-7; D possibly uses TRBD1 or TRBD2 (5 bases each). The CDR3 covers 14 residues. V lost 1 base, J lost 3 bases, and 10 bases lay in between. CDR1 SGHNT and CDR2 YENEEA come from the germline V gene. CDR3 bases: TGTGCCAGCAGCTTAGGGGACCGATGCTACGAGCAGTACTTC. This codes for CASSLGDRCYEQYF.

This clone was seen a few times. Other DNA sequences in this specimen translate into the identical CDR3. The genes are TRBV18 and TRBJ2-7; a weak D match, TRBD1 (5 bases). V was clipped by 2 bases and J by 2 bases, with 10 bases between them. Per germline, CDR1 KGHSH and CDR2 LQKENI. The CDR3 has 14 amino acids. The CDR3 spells CASSPGTGPYEQYF. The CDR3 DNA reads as TGTGCCAGCTCACCAGGTACAGGACCCTACGAGCAGTACTTC.